This entry lists 10 T cell receptor beta chains sequenced from one sample in a study of low-dose radiotherapy and immunotherapy resistance in tumors. First-strand cDNA used TRAV- and TRBV-specific primers, covering alpha and beta chains. For amplifying TCRs, the PCR ran for around 20 cycles with Phusion, which was used together with a constant-region primer and the adapter on the V primers. TCRdb re-called the reads with MiXCR, one entry per CDR3 protein. The sample carries 64,000 or so distinct CDR3 sequences, 26% recorded once. The time point was: before trial treatment. The source was PBMCs, collected before treatment. The receptors here all came from a male donor with rectosigmoid adenocarcinoma.

This clonotype has just a few counts. The chain uses TRBV29-1 and TRBJ1-2; possible D gene TRBD1, 6 bases. CDR1 is SQVTM, CDR2 ANQGSEA, per germline. V was shortened by 3 bases and J by 4 bases, with 15 bases between the two germline ends. The CDR3 spans 14 residues. The CDR3 here is CSVDSGALGYGYTF. CDR3 nucleotide sequence: TGCAGCGTTGACTCAGGGGCCCTTGGCTATGGCTACACCTTC.

This clonotype occurred many times. The chain couples TRBV29-1 to TRBJ2-7; 8 bases are shared with TRBD1. The CDR3 runs 12 residues. J was trimmed by 4 bases and V by 2 bases; bases with no gene match: 1. Germline V gives CDR1 SQVTM, CDR2 ANQGSEA. The CDR3 is CSVERTGYEQYF. The CDR3 nucleotides are TGCAGCGTTGAAAGGACAGGGTACGAGCAGTACTTC.

This clonotype appeared many times. The chain combines TRBV6-6 with TRBJ2-1; 12 nucleotides agree with TRBD1. V lost 0 bases and J lost 4; bases outside the gene matches: 4. Per the germline V gene, CDR1 is MNHNY and CDR2 is SVGAGI (reference sequence). The CDR3 has 17 amino acids. The CDR3 nucleotides read TGTGCCAGCAGTTACTCGATGGGACAGGGGGCTTACAATGAGCAGTTCTTC. This encodes CASSYSMGQGAYNEQFF.

The genes are TRBV20-1 and TRBJ1-2; TRBD1 aligns across 7 bases. V shed 0 bases, J shed 8 bases, and the junction held 9 bases outside the gene matches. Germline V CDR1 and CDR2: DFQATT, SNEGSKA (reference sequence). This CDR3 spans 14 amino acids. The CDR3 region is CSARDQRQGGGYTF. The CDR3 DNA is TGCAGTGCTAGAGATCAACGGCAGGGGGGCGGCTACACCTTC.

This chain links TRBV5-4 with TRBJ2-7; no firm D call. The germline CDR1 and CDR2 sequences are SGHNT and YYREEE (reference sequence). CDR3 size: 15 residues. The V gene lost 4 bases and the J gene lost 0 bases, with 14 bases spanning the gap. CDR3 amino acids: CASSVIEASSYEQYF. CDR3 nucleotide sequence: TGTGCCAGCAGCGTGATAGAAGCTAGCTCCTACGAGCAGTACTTC. Based on the CDR3 plus reference TRBV5-4 and TRBJ2-7, the full variable domain is ETGVTQSPTHLIKTRGQQVTLRCSSQSGHNTVSWYQQALGQGPQFIFQYYREEENGRGNFPPRFSGLQFPNYSSELNVNALELDDSALYLCASSVIEASSYEQYFGPGTRLTVT.

This clonotype was seen many times. The chain couples TRBV4-2 to TRBJ2-6; no firm D call. Germline V lookup: CDR1 LGHNA, CDR2 YNFKEQ. This CDR3 spans 17 amino acids. V lost 0 bases, J lost 0 bases, and 9 bases lay in between. The CDR3, as DNA: TGTGCCAGCAGCCAAGATTTCGCCAACTCTGGGGCCAACGTCCTGACTTTC. As protein: CASSQDFANSGANVLTF.

This clonotype was seen many times. V is TRBV28 and J is TRBJ2-7, with a possible D match to TRBD2 (6 bases). Deletions cut 4 bases from V and 3 bases from J, with 13 bases between. This CDR3 is 14 amino acids long. The V gene's germline CDR1 is MDHEN and CDR2 SYDVKM. The CDR3 DNA is TGTGCCAGCAGTTATAGCGGAATAGTCTACGAGCAGTACTTC. It encodes CASSYSGIVYEQYF.

A remark on this clonotype: A far larger clone is one nucleotide away, so this likely arose from a read error. The rearrangement uses TRBV6-2 or TRBV6-3 and TRBJ2-7, with 13 bases fitting TRBD2. After removal of 6 bases from V and 7 bases from J, the junction contained 21 bases not matched to a gene. The CDR3 runs to 19 residues. The germline gives CDR1 MNHEY, CDR2 SVGEGT. CDR3 region: CASRTFRTSGSGSYNEQYF. The CDR3 region has the DNA TGTGCCAGCAGGACCTTCCGGACTAGCGGGAGTGGGTCCTACAATGAGCAGTACTTC.

This clonotype was seen ten or more times. This chain links TRBV27 with TRBJ1-2; TRBD1 agrees at 7 bases. The J segment lost 5 bases and the V segment lost 6 bases, leaving 6 bases of the junction unmatched. In germline, CDR1 is MNHEY, CDR2 SMNVEV (reference sequence). The CDR3 has 13 amino acids. The CDR3 DNA sequence: TGTGCCAGCAGGATGACAGGGAGGTATGGCTACACCTTC. Translated: CASRMTGRYGYTF.

Comments on this clonotype: A much larger clone sits a single nucleotide away, making a read error possible. This is likely a read error, given that the CDR3 carries no conserved phenylalanine or tryptophan at its end. The chain is built from TRBV5-1 and TRBJ1-2, with D possibly TRBD1 on 6 matching bases. In germline, CDR1 is SGHRS, CDR2 YFSETQ. This CDR3 region has 13 residues. Trimming took 5 bases from V and 6 from J, leaving 14 bases between them. CDR3 amino acids: CASRDTGLNGYTC. The CDR3 nucleotides read TGCGCCAGCAGGGATACAGGGTTAAATGGCTACACCTGC.